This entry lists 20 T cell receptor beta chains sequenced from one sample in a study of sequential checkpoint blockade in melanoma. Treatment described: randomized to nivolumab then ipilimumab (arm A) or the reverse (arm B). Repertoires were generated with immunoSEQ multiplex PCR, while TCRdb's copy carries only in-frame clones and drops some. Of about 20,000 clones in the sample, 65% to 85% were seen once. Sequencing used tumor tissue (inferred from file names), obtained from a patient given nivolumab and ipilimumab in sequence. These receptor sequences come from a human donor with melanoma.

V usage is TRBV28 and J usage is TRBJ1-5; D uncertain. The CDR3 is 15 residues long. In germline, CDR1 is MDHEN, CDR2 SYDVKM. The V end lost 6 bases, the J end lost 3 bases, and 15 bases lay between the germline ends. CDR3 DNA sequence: TGTGCCAGCAGATATCTCCGAGGATCCAATCAGCCCCAGCATTTT. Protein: CASRYLRGSNQPQHF.

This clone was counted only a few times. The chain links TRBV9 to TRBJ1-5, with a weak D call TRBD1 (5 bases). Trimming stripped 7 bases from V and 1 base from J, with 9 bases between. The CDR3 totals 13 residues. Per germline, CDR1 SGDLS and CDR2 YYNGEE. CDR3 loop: CASGRGSNQPQHF. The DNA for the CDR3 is TGTGCCAGCGGGCGGGGGAGCAATCAGCCCCAGCATTTT.

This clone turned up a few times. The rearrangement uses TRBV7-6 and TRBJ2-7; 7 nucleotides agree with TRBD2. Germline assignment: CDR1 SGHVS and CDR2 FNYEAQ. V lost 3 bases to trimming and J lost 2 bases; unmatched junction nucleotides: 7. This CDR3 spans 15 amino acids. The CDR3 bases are TGTGCCAGCAGCTTGGTGGGTCTAGCGGCCTACGAGCAGTACTTC. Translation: CASSLVGLAAYEQYF.

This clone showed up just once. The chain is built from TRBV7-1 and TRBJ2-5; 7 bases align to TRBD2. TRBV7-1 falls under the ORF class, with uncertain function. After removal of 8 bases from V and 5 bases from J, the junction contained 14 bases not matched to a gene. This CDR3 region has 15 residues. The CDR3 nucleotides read TGTGCCAGCGCCCTTGGGGGGAGGGCCGAGGAGACCCAGTACTTC. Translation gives CASALGGRAEETQYF.

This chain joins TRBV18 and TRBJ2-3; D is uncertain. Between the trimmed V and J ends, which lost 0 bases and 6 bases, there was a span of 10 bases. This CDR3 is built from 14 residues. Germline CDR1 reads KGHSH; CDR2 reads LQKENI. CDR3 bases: TGTGCCAGCTCACCACCGTCGTTCCGGGATACGCAGTATTTT. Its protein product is CASSPPSFRDTQYF.

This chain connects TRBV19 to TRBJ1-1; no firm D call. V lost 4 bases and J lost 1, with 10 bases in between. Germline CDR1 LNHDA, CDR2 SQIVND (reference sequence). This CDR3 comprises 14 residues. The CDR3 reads CASSKGGQNTEAFF. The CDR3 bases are TGTGCCAGTAGTAAGGGTGGCCAGAACACTGAAGCTTTCTTT.

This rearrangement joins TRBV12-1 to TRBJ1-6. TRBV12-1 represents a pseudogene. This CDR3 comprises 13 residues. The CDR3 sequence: CASSGDGSTPLHF. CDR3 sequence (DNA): TGTGCCAGCAGTGGGGACGGCTCGACACCCCTCCACTTT.

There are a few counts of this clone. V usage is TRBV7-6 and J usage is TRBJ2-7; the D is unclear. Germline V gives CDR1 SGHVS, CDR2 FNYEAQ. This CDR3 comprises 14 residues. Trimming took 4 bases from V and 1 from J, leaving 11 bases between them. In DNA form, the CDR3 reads TGTGCCAGCAGCTCGTACGGGCCGTCCTACGAGCAGTACTTC. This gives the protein CASSSYGPSYEQYF.

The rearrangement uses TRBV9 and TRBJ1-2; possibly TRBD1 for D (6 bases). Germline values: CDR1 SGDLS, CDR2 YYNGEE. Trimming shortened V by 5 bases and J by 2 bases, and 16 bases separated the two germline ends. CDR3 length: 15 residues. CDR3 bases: TGTGCCAGCAGTGAACTCCGGGACATAAACTATGGCTACACCTTC. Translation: CASSELRDINYGYTF.

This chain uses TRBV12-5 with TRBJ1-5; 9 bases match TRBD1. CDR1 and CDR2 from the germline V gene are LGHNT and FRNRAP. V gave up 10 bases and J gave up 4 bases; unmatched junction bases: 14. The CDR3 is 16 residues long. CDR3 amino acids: CAMSGTGGAWNQPQHF. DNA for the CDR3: TGTGCTATGTCCGGTACAGGGGGCGCCTGGAATCAGCCCCAGCATTTT.

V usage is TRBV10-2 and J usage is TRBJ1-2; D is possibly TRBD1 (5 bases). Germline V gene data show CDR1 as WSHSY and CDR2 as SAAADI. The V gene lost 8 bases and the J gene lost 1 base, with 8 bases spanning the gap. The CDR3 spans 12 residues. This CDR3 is CASQGVNYGYTF. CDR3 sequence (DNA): TGCGCCAGCCAAGGGGTTAACTATGGCTACACCTTC.

The CDR3 loop is CASSLSGTTSQHF. CDR3 coding DNA: TGTGCCAGCAGTTTGTCCGGGACGACTTCTCAGCATTTT. The chain links TRBV28 to TRBJ1-5; weak D call: TRBD1 (5 bases). The germline V and J ends were trimmed by 3 bases and 13 bases, with 16 bases remaining between them. This CDR3 has 13 amino acids. From germline, CDR1 is MDHEN and CDR2 SYDVKM.

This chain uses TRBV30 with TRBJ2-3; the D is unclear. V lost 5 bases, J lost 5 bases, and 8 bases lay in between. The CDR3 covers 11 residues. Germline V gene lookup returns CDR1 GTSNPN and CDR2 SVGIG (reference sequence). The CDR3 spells CAWVRVDTQYF. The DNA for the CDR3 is TGTGCCTGGGTCCGGGTAGATACGCAGTATTTT.

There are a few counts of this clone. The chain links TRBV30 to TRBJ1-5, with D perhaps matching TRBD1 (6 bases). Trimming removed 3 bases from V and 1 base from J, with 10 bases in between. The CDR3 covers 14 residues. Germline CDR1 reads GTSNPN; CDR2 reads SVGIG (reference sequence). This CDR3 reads CAWRNGQSNQPQHF. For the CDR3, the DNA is TGTGCCTGGAGGAATGGACAGAGCAATCAGCCCCAGCATTTT. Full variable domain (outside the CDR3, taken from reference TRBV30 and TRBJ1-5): SQTIHQWPATLVQPVGSPLSLECTVEGTSNPNLYWYRQAAGRGLQLLFYSVGIGQISSEVPQNLSASRPQDRQFILSSKKLLLSDSGFYLCAWRNGQSNQPQHFGDGTRLSIL.

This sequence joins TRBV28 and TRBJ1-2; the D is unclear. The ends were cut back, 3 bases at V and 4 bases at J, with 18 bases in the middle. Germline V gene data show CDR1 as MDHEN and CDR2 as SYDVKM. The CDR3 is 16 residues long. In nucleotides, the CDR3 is TGTGCCAGCAGTTTCCTTAACGTAGGTTTGGGCTATGGCTACACCTTC. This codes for CASSFLNVGLGYGYTF.

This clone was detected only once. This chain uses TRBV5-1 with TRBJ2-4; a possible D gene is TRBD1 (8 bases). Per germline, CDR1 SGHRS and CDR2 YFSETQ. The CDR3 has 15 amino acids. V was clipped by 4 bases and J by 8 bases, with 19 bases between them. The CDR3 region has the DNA TGCGCCAGCAGCGAGGGAGGGACAGGAGGTGACATTCAGTACTTC. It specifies CASSEGGTGGDIQYF.

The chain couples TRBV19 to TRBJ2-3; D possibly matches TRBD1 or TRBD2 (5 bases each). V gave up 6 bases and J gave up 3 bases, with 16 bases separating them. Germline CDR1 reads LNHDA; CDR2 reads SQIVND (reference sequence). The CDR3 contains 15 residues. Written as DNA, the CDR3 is TGTGCCAGTAGAAAGACAGACTACCATACAGATACGCAGTATTTT. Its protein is CASRKTDYHTDTQYF.

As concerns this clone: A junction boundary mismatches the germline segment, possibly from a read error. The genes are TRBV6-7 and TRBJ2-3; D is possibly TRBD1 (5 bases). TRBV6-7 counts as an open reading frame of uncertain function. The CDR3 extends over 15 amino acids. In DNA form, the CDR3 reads TGTGCCATCAGTGAGTCGGCCGGACACACAGATACGCAGTATTTT. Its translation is CAISESAGHTDTQYF.

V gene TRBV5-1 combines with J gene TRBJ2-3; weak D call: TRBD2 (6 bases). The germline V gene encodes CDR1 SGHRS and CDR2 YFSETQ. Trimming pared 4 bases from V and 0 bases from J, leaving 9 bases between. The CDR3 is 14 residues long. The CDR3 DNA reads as TGCGCCAGCAGCACGGGGGAGAGCACAGATACGCAGTATTTT. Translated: CASSTGESTDTQYF.

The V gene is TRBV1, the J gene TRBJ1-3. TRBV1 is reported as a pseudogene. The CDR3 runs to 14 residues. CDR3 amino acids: CASSPLEAGNTIYF. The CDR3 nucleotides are TGCGCCAGCAGCCCCTTAGAGGCTGGAAACACCATATATTTT.